Listed below are T cell receptor beta chains from one sample, sequenced in a study of identifying expanded T cells in peripheral blood. Repertoires were generated with immunoSEQ multiplex PCR, while TCRdb's copy carries only in-frame clones and drops some. The sample holds about 58,000 clones, about nine tenths seen once. Sequencing was done on a sample of blood. These receptors were obtained from a person aged 18-69 years in good health. CDR3s include the opening cysteine and the closing phenylalanine or tryptophan. Each record gives: J gene, D gene, V gene, clone size, CDR3 DNA, CDR3 protein. The D gene is left open where the match is weak. Clone size is shown for a subset of rows, as once, few, many or a class of expanded clone.

J: TRBJ2-2
D: NA
V: TRBV6-5
size: NA
DNA: TGTGCCAGCAGTTACGAGTTGGGCACCGGGGAGCTGTTTTTT
CDR3: CASSYELGTGELFF

J: TRBJ1-1
D: NA
V: TRBV5-1
size: few
DNA: TGCGCCAGCAGCTTGAGAATATCGCGGGGGACGAGCACTGAAGCTTTCTTT
CDR3: CASSLRISRGTSTEAFF

J: TRBJ2-1
D: NA
V: TRBV4-1
size: NA
DNA: TGCGCCAGCAGCCAAGGTTTTGGGAGTGTCTCCTACAATGAGCAGTTCTTC
CDR3: CASSQGFGSVSYNEQFF

J: TRBJ2-7
D: NA
V: TRBV2
size: NA
DNA: TGTGCCAGCAGTCCCGAACGGTACGAGCAGTACTTC
CDR3: CASSPERYEQYF

J: TRBJ1-2
D: TRBD1
V: TRBV19
size: NA
DNA: TGTGCCAGTAGGACAGGGAACTATGGCTACACCTTC
CDR3: CASRTGNYGYTF

J: TRBJ2-7
D: NA
V: TRBV5-6
size: once
DNA: TGTGCCAGCAGCTTGGAGACTAGAGGGGAGCAGTACTTC
CDR3: CASSLETRGEQYF

J: TRBJ2-1
D: NA
V: TRBV7-2
size: NA
DNA: TGTGCCAGCAGCTTAGTACACCGGGATCGTAATGAGCAGTTCTTC
CDR3: CASSLVHRDRNEQFF

J: TRBJ1-6
D: TRBD1
V: TRBV29-1
size: NA
DNA: TGCAGCGTTGCCCACGGGGCTTGGGGACAGCGACTTAAAGATTGTTCACCCCTCCACTTT
CDR3: CSVAHGAWGQRLKDCSPLHF

J: TRBJ2-5
D: NA
V: TRBV9
size: once
DNA: TGTGCCAGCAGCGTAAGGCCCGAAGGGACCCAGTACTTC
CDR3: CASSVRPEGTQYF

J: TRBJ1-2
D: NA
V: TRBV27
size: NA
DNA: TGTGCCAGCAGTCGCGGGGGTAACTATGGCTACACCTTC
CDR3: CASSRGGNYGYTF

J: TRBJ2-3
D: TRBD2
V: TRBV5-1
size: NA
DNA: TGCGCCAGCAGCCCAGCGATAGCGGGGGGGTCGTCAGATACGCAGTATTTT
CDR3: CASSPAIAGGSSDTQYF

J: TRBJ2-7
D: TRBD1
V: TRBV5-4
size: NA
DNA: TGTGCCAGCAGCTTGAGAGGGGGCCTTACTTCCTACGAGCAGTACTTC
CDR3: CASSLRGGLTSYEQYF

J: TRBJ1-1
D: NA
V: TRBV28
size: NA
DNA: TGTGCCAGCAGACGAAGGACAGAGGACACTGAAGCTTTCTTT
CDR3: CASRRRTEDTEAFF

J: TRBJ2-2
D: TRBD2
V: TRBV7-7
size: NA
DNA: TGTGCCAGCAGCGTAAGCGGGACGGGGAACACCGGGGAGCTGTTTTTT
CDR3: CASSVSGTGNTGELFF

J: TRBJ2-4
D: NA
V: TRBV7-2
size: NA
DNA: TGTGCCAGCAGCTTGATGGGCGGGCAGAAAGGGCTAGCCAAAAACATTCAGTACTTC
CDR3: CASSLMGGQKGLAKNIQYF

J: TRBJ1-5
D: NA
V: TRBV21-1
size: few
DNA: TGTGCCAGCAGAGTTACAGGGAGTAAGCCCCAGCATTTT
CDR3: CASRVTGSKPQHF

J: TRBJ2-3
D: NA
V: TRBV5-4
size: NA
DNA: TGTGCCAGCAGCTCCGAACCATCCACAGATACGCAGTATTTT
CDR3: CASSSEPSTDTQYF

J: TRBJ2-2
D: TRBD1
V: TRBV5-1
size: NA
DNA: TGCGCCAGCAGCTTGGACAGGGGCACCGGGGAGCTGTTTTTT
CDR3: CASSLDRGTGELFF

J: TRBJ2-1
D: NA
V: TRBV7-2
size: NA
DNA: TGTGCCAGCAGCGTGGCGGGCCTATACAATGAGCAGTTCTTC
CDR3: CASSVAGLYNEQFF

J: TRBJ2-7
D: TRBD1
V: TRBV29-1
size: NA
DNA: TGCAGCGCCGGGGACAGGGGACACGAGCAGTACTTC
CDR3: CSAGDRGHEQYF

J: TRBJ2-5
D: NA
V: TRBV9
size: NA
DNA: TGTGCCAGCAGCTCACTCGATGTTGGGACCCAGTACTTC
CDR3: CASSSLDVGTQYF

J: TRBJ1-5
D: NA
V: TRBV10-3
size: NA
DNA: TGTGCCATCAGTGAGTCGGACAGCAATCAGCCCCAGCATTTT
CDR3: CAISESDSNQPQHF

J: TRBJ2-7
D: NA
V: TRBV5-1
size: NA
DNA: TGCGCCAGCAGCGGCCGGGACCCAGCCTACGAGCAGTACTTC
CDR3: CASSGRDPAYEQYF

J: TRBJ1-1
D: NA
V: TRBV6-5
size: NA
DNA: TGTGCCAGCAGTCTTATTGCAGAGAACACTGAAGCTTTCTTT
CDR3: CASSLIAENTEAFF

J: TRBJ2-3
D: TRBD2
V: TRBV5-4
size: NA
DNA: TGTGCCAGCAGCCTTAGCGGGAGGTTCACAGATACGCAGTATTTT
CDR3: CASSLSGRFTDTQYF

J: TRBJ1-1
D: NA
V: TRBV29-1
size: few
DNA: TGCAGCGCCGCGAACACTGAAGCTTTCTTT
CDR3: CSAANTEAFF

J: TRBJ2-7
D: NA
V: TRBV29-1
size: NA
DNA: TGCAGCGTCGAAGGGCAGGGTGCCGAGCAGTACTTC
CDR3: CSVEGQGAEQYF

J: TRBJ1-1
D: NA
V: TRBV5-6
size: NA
DNA: TGTGCCAGCAGCCCAAGACAGAACACTGAAGCTTTCTTT
CDR3: CASSPRQNTEAFF

J: TRBJ1-3
D: NA
V: TRBV10-3
size: NA
DNA: TGTGCCATCCGCGAGGGCTCTGGAAACACCATATATTTT
CDR3: CAIREGSGNTIYF

J: TRBJ2-3
D: NA
V: TRBV28
size: NA
DNA: TGTGCCAGCAAAAAACTCGCATACACGGCAGATACGCAGTATTTT
CDR3: CASKKLAYTADTQYF

J: TRBJ1-2
D: TRBD1
V: TRBV6-6
size: NA
DNA: TGTGCCAGCAGTTACTCGGACAGGGGACCCTATGGCTACACCTTC
CDR3: CASSYSDRGPYGYTF

J: TRBJ2-3
D: TRBD1
V: TRBV27
size: few
DNA: TGTGCCAGCAGTTTAACAGGGGCGGATACGCAGTATTTT
CDR3: CASSLTGADTQYF

J: TRBJ2-2
D: NA
V: TRBV4-3
size: NA
DNA: TGCGCCAGCAGCCAAGGAACCGGGGAGCTGTTTTTT
CDR3: CASSQGTGELFF

J: TRBJ1-4
D: NA
V: TRBV6-1
size: NA
DNA: TGTGCCAGCACAGGGTGGGCTTCTAATGAAAAACTGTTTTTT
CDR3: CASTGWASNEKLFF

J: TRBJ2-5
D: NA
V: TRBV7-9
size: NA
DNA: TGTGCCAGCAGCTTAAATTTTGAGGGGAAAGAGACCCAGTACTTC
CDR3: CASSLNFEGKETQYF

J: TRBJ1-1
D: NA
V: TRBV5-1
size: NA
DNA: TGCGCCAGCAGGGAGGGGCCTGAAGCTTTCTTT
CDR3: CASREGPEAFF

J: TRBJ1-1
D: NA
V: TRBV9
size: NA
DNA: TGTGCCAGCAGCGTAGCGGGTAGGAACACTGAAGCTTTCTTT
CDR3: CASSVAGRNTEAFF

J: TRBJ1-2
D: NA
V: TRBV30
size: NA
DNA: TGTGCCTGGAGTACCGTCACTCAACCGGGTGTCTATGGCTACACCTTC
CDR3: CAWSTVTQPGVYGYTF

J: TRBJ2-7
D: NA
V: TRBV6-5
size: NA
DNA: TGTGCCAGCAGTCCCCCGGGACACCCAGCCGAGCAGTACTTC
CDR3: CASSPPGHPAEQYF

J: TRBJ2-7
D: NA
V: TRBV5-1
size: NA
DNA: TGCGCCAGCAGCTTAGGCGTCTCACGGTGGGAGCAGTACTTC
CDR3: CASSLGVSRWEQYF

J: TRBJ1-1
D: NA
V: TRBV7-2
size: NA
DNA: TGTGCCAGCAGCTTGACAGGAGTGAACACTGAAGCTTTCTTT
CDR3: CASSLTGVNTEAFF

J: TRBJ2-6
D: TRBD1
V: TRBV27
size: NA
DNA: TGTGCCAGTGGACAGGGAACGGCCTCTGGGGCCAACGTCCTGACTTTC
CDR3: CASGQGTASGANVLTF

J: TRBJ1-5
D: TRBD1
V: TRBV5-4
size: NA
DNA: TGTGCCAGCAGCTTAACGGGACAGGGGGCGCTAAGTCAGCCCCAGCATTTT
CDR3: CASSLTGQGALSQPQHF

J: TRBJ2-7
D: NA
V: TRBV7-2
size: NA
DNA: TGTGCCAGCAGCAACCCGGGGACCTACGAGCAGTACTTC
CDR3: CASSNPGTYEQYF

J: TRBJ2-3
D: NA
V: TRBV7-2
size: once
DNA: TGTGCCAGCAGCTTAGGGGCTAATAGGGGGACAGATACGCAGTATTTT
CDR3: CASSLGANRGTDTQYF

J: TRBJ1-1
D: NA
V: TRBV9
size: NA
DNA: TGTGCCAGCAGCGTAGGGCGGGGAGACACTGAAGCTTTCTTT
CDR3: CASSVGRGDTEAFF